The next 14 T cell receptor beta chains were all read from a single sample in a study of chemoradiotherapy in HPV16-positive cancers. Method: immunoSEQ multiplex PCR; TCRdb's copy keeps in-frame clones and lacks some. This table holds under 3,500 clones, 75% to 90% found once. The specimen comprised tumor tissue, sampled from a patient who underwent chemoradiotherapy. The receptors shown here come from a human donor with HPV-associated anogenital cancer.

This sequence joins TRBV18 and TRBJ1-6; D unclear. The CDR3 length is 16 residues. V was trimmed by 2 bases and J by 5 bases, leaving 13 bases between them. CDR1 is KGHSH and CDR2 is LQKENI in the germline V gene. CDR3 bases: TGTGCCAGCTCACCAATGCCCAGCCTCCATAATTCACCCCTCCACTTT. This codes for CASSPMPSLHNSPLHF.

In DNA, the CDR3 is TGTGCCAGCAGCGCCCGGGACAGGCCCCATGAGCAGTTCTTC. Its translation: CASSARDRPHEQFF. This rearrangement joins TRBV7-3 to TRBJ2-1; 8 nucleotides agree with TRBD1. The V segment lost 5 bases and the J segment 8 bases; nucleotides outside the gene matches: 8. This CDR3 is built from 14 residues. CDR1 SGHTA and CDR2 FQGTGA come from the germline V gene.

The gene calls are TRBV7-9 and TRBJ1-6, with TRBD1 as a possible D gene (5 bases). Trimming removed 2 bases at V and 9 bases at J, with 11 bases between. Germline V gene sequence: CDR1 SEHNR, CDR2 FQNEAQ (reference sequence). The CDR3 length is 14 residues. The CDR3 protein is CASSLQGGGSPLHF. In nucleotides, the CDR3 is TGTGCCAGCAGCTTACAGGGCGGGGGTTCACCCCTCCACTTT.

The rearrangement uses TRBV2 and TRBJ2-3, with 10 bases fitting TRBD2. This CDR3 has 16 residues. CDR1 and CDR2 (germline): SNHLY, FYNNEI. V was clipped by 7 bases and J by 3 bases; unmatched bases: 10. CDR3 bases: TGTGCCAGCAAAGCGGGAGGGCTTTGGGTGACAGATACGCAGTATTTT. Translation: CASKAGGLWVTDTQYF.

The chain has TRBV6-4 and TRBJ2-7, with 7 bases fitting TRBD1. The junction had 12 bases not matched to a gene; V was cut back by 7 bases and J by 6 bases. Germline V CDR1 and CDR2: MRHNA, SNTAGT. The CDR3 is made up of 14 amino acids. The CDR3 DNA sequence: TGTGCCAGCACGGAAAGAGACAGGGTGGGCGAGCAGTACTTC. Protein sequence: CASTERDRVGEQYF.

J is TRBJ1-2 and V is TRBV30, with D possibly matching TRBD1 (6 bases). In germline, CDR1 is GTSNPN, CDR2 SVGIG (reference sequence). V lost 2 bases and J lost 8, with 12 bases in between. This CDR3 is built from 12 residues. The CDR3 DNA follows: TGTGCCTGGAGTCTCCAGGGGACCGGCTACACCTTC. Amino acid sequence: CAWSLQGTGYTF.

This chain uses TRBV9 with TRBJ2-1, with 14 bases fitting TRBD2. With V trimmed by 7 bases and J by 9 bases, 9 bases remained unmatched. This CDR3 is built from 15 residues. Germline assignment: CDR1 SGDLS and CDR2 YYNGEE. This chain's CDR3 is CASQRTSGGPFEQFF. The CDR3 bases are TGTGCCAGCCAAAGGACTAGCGGGGGGCCCTTTGAGCAGTTCTTC. Variable domain in full (rest from reference TRBV9 and TRBJ2-1): DSGVTQTPKHLITATGQRVTLRCSPRSGDLSVYWYQQSLDQGLQFLIQYYNGEERAKGNILERFSAQQFPDLHSELNLSSLELGDSALYFCASQRTSGGPFEQFFGPGTRLTVL.

The rearrangement uses TRBV27 and TRBJ1-2; D may be TRBD1 (5 bases). Germline V lookup: CDR1 MNHEY, CDR2 SMNVEV (reference sequence). This CDR3 is built from 14 residues. V was cut by 3 bases and J by 5 bases, with 13 bases left in between. The CDR3 spells CASSLTAPTYGYTF. The DNA of the CDR3 is TGTGCCAGCAGTTTGACAGCGCCGACTTATGGCTACACCTTC.

This clone appeared once. The chain links TRBV5-1 to TRBJ2-5; TRBD1 matches at 10 bases. The DNA end is a closer match to TRBJ2-7, so the J assignment may be wrong. Germline CDR1 is SGHRS and CDR2 is YFSETQ. CDR3 length equals 15 residues. The DNA for the CDR3 is TGCGCCAGCAGCTTGGGCGGGACAGGGGAATACGAGCAGTACTTC. Translation gives CASSLGGTGEYEQYF.

The genes are TRBV11-2 and TRBJ1-6; D might be TRBD1 (5 bases). The CDR3 length is 14 residues. Germline values: CDR1 SGHAT, CDR2 FQNNGV. V shed 3 bases and J shed 7 bases, with 10 bases lying between them. The CDR3 sequence: CASSFDSPNSPLHF. The CDR3, as DNA: TGTGCCAGCAGCTTTGACAGTCCCAATTCACCCCTCCACTTT.

The count of this clone is one. V usage is TRBV5-4 and J usage is TRBJ2-5; TRBD1 agrees at 10 bases. J gave up 4 bases and V 5 bases, and 5 bases lay outside the gene matches. Germline CDR1 and CDR2: SGHNT and YYREEE (reference sequence). This CDR3 is built from 14 residues. CDR3 nucleotides: TGTGCCAGCAGTCGACAGGGGGCGACAGAGACCCAGTACTTC. It encodes CASSRQGATETQYF.

The chain is built from TRBV6-1 and TRBJ2-2, with D tentatively TRBD1 or TRBD2 (5 bases each). V gave up 1 base and J gave up 5 bases, with 17 bases separating them. The CDR3 contains 17 residues. Germline CDR1 and CDR2: MNHNS and SASEGT. CDR3 sequence: CASSEVRGRGETGELFF. CDR3 DNA: TGTGCCAGCAGTGAAGTTAGGGGACGGGGAGAGACCGGGGAGCTGTTTTTT.

This chain uses TRBV27 with TRBJ2-2; 7 nucleotides agree with TRBD2. V dropped 6 bases and J dropped 3; count of bases not matched to a gene: 16. Germline V CDR1 and CDR2: MNHEY, SMNVEV (reference sequence). The CDR3 is 18 residues long. The CDR3 here is CASSRPGTPGRDTGELFF. For the CDR3, the DNA is TGTGCCAGCAGCCGCCCGGGGACGCCAGGGAGGGACACCGGGGAGCTGTTTTTT.

This clone was counted a single time. The CDR3 reads CASSYRTGTLHGELFF. CDR3 nucleotides: TGTGCCAGCAGCTATAGGACTGGAACGCTCCACGGGGAGCTGTTTTTT. The V and J genes are TRBV11-1 and TRBJ2-2, with a tentative D call TRBD2 (5 bases). The CDR3 covers 16 residues. V was cut by 4 bases and J by 7 bases, with 19 bases left in between. The V gene's germline CDR1 is SGHAT and CDR2 FQDESV (reference sequence).